These 13 T cell receptor beta chains were all obtained from the same sample, sequenced in a study of blood T cell repertoires in COVID-19. Profiled with immunoSEQ multiplex PCR; TCRdb holds only in-frame clones, not every one. The table lists 200,000 or so clones, more than 75% of them singletons. The source material was peripheral blood. The source of these receptors is a man aged 40-55 years with active or convalescent COVID-19.

The chain recombines TRBV5-3 with TRBJ1-5, with 10 bases aligning to TRBD1. TRBV5-3 is designated an ORF whose function remains uncertain. After removal of 4 bases from V and 5 bases from J, the junction contained 0 bases not matched to a gene. This CDR3 contains 13 residues. The DNA for the CDR3 is TGTGCCAGAAGCGGGACAGGGGATCAGCCCCAGCATTTT. Its translation: CARSGTGDQPQHF.

The J gene is TRBJ1-2, the V gene TRBV27; 7 nucleotides line up with TRBD1. Losses at the gene ends were 2 bases for V and 0 bases for J; bases not matched to a gene: 0. This CDR3 contains 14 residues. Germline CDR1 MNHEY, CDR2 SMNVEV (reference sequence). The CDR3, as DNA: TGTGCCAGCAGTTTAAGGGGGCCTAACTATGGCTACACCTTC. Its translation is CASSLRGPNYGYTF.

The chain is built from TRBV27 and TRBJ1-5; D is unclear. Germline CDR1 reads MNHEY; CDR2 reads SMNVEV (reference sequence). V was pared by 6 bases and J by 0 bases, with 12 bases between. The CDR3 loop spans 15 amino acids. The DNA for the CDR3 is TGTGCCAGCAGGGTCCGGAGATATAGCAATCAGCCCCAGCATTTT. Translation gives CASRVRRYSNQPQHF.

The chain carries TRBV19 and TRBJ2-7; 11 bases agree with TRBD1. Germline V gives CDR1 LNHDA, CDR2 SQIVND (reference sequence). After removal of 6 bases from V and 0 bases from J, the junction contained 4 bases not matched to a gene. There are 15 residues in the CDR3. CDR3 sequence: CASSFGTGGSYEQYF. DNA for the CDR3: TGTGCCAGTAGCTTCGGGACAGGGGGCTCCTACGAGCAGTACTTC.

Only one count was recorded for this clone. This chain joins TRBV4-1 and TRBJ2-7; the match to TRBD1 covers 7 bases. V shed 4 bases and J 6 bases; nucleotides not matched to a gene: 6. The CDR3 extends over 13 amino acids. Per germline, CDR1 MGHRA and CDR2 YSYEKL. The CDR3 spells CASSLNRGGEQYF. CDR3 nucleotide sequence: TGCGCCAGCAGCCTCAACAGGGGCGGCGAGCAGTACTTC.

The chain recombines TRBV9 with TRBJ1-6; D gene uncertain. The V and J ends lost 4 bases and 8 bases respectively, with 13 bases between them. CDR3 length equals 14 residues. Germline CDR1 is SGDLS and CDR2 is YYNGEE. CDR3 DNA sequence: TGTGCCAGCAGCACCGTGACACCCGATTCACCCCTCCACTTT. The encoded protein is CASSTVTPDSPLHF.

This chain connects TRBV18 to TRBJ2-6; possible D gene TRBD1, 5 bases. The CDR3 sequence is 19 residues long. V dropped 0 bases and J dropped 0 bases, with 15 bases sitting between them. The V gene's germline CDR1 is KGHSH and CDR2 LQKENI. The CDR3, as DNA: TGTGCCAGCTCACCACCGGTAGGGGCCCCCCGCTCTGGGGCCAACGTCCTGACTTTC. Residues: CASSPPVGAPRSGANVLTF.

The genes are TRBV2 and TRBJ1-1; 7 nucleotides match TRBD1. Germline values: CDR1 SNHLY, CDR2 FYNNEI. CDR3 length equals 15 residues. Trimming at V came to 7 bases and at J to 1 base, leaving 9 bases not matched to a gene. CDR3 sequence: CASKILDRPNTEAFF. In nucleotides, the CDR3 is TGTGCCAGCAAAATACTGGACAGGCCGAACACTGAAGCTTTCTTT.

The chain is built from TRBV5-1 and TRBJ2-1; D perhaps matches TRBD2 (5 bases). The CDR3 has 16 residues. V was pared by 0 bases and J by 2 bases, with 12 bases between. From germline, CDR1 is SGHRS and CDR2 YFSETQ. As DNA, the CDR3 is TGCGCCAGCAGCTTGGAGGGTAGCGAAACCTACAATGAGCAGTTCTTC. Its translation: CASSLEGSETYNEQFF.

The chain recombines TRBV27 with TRBJ2-3; 8 bases are a match to TRBD2. The CDR3 has 16 amino acids. The trim removed 2 bases at V and 4 bases at J, leaving 8 bases unmatched. In germline, CDR1 is MNHEY, CDR2 SMNVEV (reference sequence). In DNA, the CDR3 is TGTGCCAGCAGTTTAGGGACTAGTATTATCCCAGATACGCAGTATTTT. Its translation is CASSLGTSIIPDTQYF.

In nucleotides, the CDR3 is TGTGCCAGTAGTATAGGGCAAGCCTACGAGCAGTACTTC. Translating gives CASSIGQAYEQYF. The rearrangement joins TRBV19 to TRBJ2-7; D gene uncertain. The V and J ends lost 1 base and 2 bases respectively, with 6 bases between them. Germline CDR1 and CDR2: LNHDA and SQIVND (reference sequence). The CDR3 spans 13 residues.

Note on this clone: Within the sample, other DNA sequences also encode this same CDR3. The V and J genes are TRBV9 and TRBJ1-1; D may be TRBD1 (5 bases). The CDR3 has 14 amino acids. Trimming left V 0 bases short and J 2 bases short, with 8 bases between. The germline CDR1 and CDR2 sequences are SGDLS and YYNGEE. CDR3 sequence: CASSVGQGNTEAFF. CDR3 nucleotide sequence: TGTGCCAGCAGCGTAGGCCAGGGTAACACTGAAGCTTTCTTT.

The chain is built from TRBV5-4 and TRBJ2-1, with TRBD1 as a possible D gene (5 bases). The V and J ends lost 4 bases and 9 bases respectively, with 11 bases between them. The CDR3 is made up of 12 amino acids. Germline CDR1 and CDR2: SGHNT and YYREEE (reference sequence). CDR3 sequence: CASSLDRGEQFF. The CDR3, as DNA: TGTGCCAGCAGCCTCGACAGAGGTGAGCAGTTCTTC.